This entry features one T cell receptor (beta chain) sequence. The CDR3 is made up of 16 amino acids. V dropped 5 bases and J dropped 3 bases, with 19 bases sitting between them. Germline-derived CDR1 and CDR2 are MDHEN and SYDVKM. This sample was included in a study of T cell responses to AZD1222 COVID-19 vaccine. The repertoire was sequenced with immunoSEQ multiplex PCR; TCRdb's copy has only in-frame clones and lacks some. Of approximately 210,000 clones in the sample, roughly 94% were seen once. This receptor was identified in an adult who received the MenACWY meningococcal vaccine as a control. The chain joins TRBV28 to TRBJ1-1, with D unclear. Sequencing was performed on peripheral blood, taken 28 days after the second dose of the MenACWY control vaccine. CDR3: CASSPPGPRRDTEAFF. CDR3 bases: TGTGCCAGCAGTCCTCCGGGCCCGAGGAGGGACACTGAAGCTTTCTTT.